The text below deals with one T cell receptor beta chain. Measured with immunoSEQ multiplex PCR; TCRdb has only the in-frame clones, and not every one. The data show about 110,000 clones, approximately 80% seen once. The CDR3 contains 15 residues. After removal of 5 bases from V and 4 bases from J, the junction contained 11 bases not matched to a gene. CDR1 and CDR2 (germline): SGHTA, FQGNSA. This record comes from a study of blood T cell repertoires in COVID-19. The rearrangement uses TRBV7-2 and TRBJ2-7; 7 bases match TRBD2. Source material: peripheral blood. This TCR was sampled from a man aged 70-80 years with active or convalescent COVID-19. CDR3 sequence reads: CASSPRNKGGYEQYF. Here the CDR3 DNA reads TGTGCCAGCAGCCCCCGAAACAAGGGAGGGTACGAGCAGTACTTC.